Listed below are T cell receptor beta chains from one sample, sequenced in a study of memory CD4+ T cells and cytomegalovirus serostatus. Only in-frame clones appear in the TCRdb table, and some are missing; sequencing was by immunoSEQ multiplex PCR. The table lists about 52,000 clones, about 73% of them singletons. Sequencing was done on a sample of memory CD4+ T cells from blood. These receptors were taken from an adult in good health and CMV-seronegative. Both conserved end residues are part of each CDR3. The D gene is left open where the match is weak. Size is omitted from some rows. Given values are once, few, many or a class for expanded clones.

>TRBJ1-6|TRBV6-1|NA|NA
TGTGCCAGCAGACCGGGACCGTATAATTCACCCCTCCACTTT
CASRPGPYNSPLHF
>TRBJ1-1|TRBV7-9|NA|NA
TGTGCCAGCAGCCAACAGGGCTTGGAAGCTTTCTTT
CASSQQGLEAFF
>TRBJ2-7|TRBV28|NA|NA
TGTGCCAGCAGTTTGGGTGTGGGCGAACACTCCTACGAGCAGTACTTC
CASSLGVGEHSYEQYF
>TRBJ1-6|TRBV5-4|NA|TRBD1
TGTGCCAGCAGCTCTAGGACAGGGCTTATGGCCCTCCACTTT
CASSSRTGLMALHF
>TRBJ1-2|TRBV27|few|NA
TGTGCCAGCAGTCCCCACAGGAGCTACACCTTC
CASSPHRSYTF
>TRBJ1-5|TRBV5-4|NA|NA
TGTGCCAGCAGCTTGGATGGTGGCCCCAATCAGCCCCAGCATTTT
CASSLDGGPNQPQHF
>TRBJ2-7|TRBV27|once|NA
TGTCCCTCCGGGACGCCATACGAGCAGTACTTC
CPSGTPYEQYF
>TRBJ2-7|TRBV6-6|once|NA
TGTGCCAGCACAGTTACTCCCACTAACGAGCAGTACTTC
CASTVTPTNEQYF
>TRBJ1-3|TRBV29-1|NA|NA
TGCAGCGCGAACCGGATCTCTGGAAACACCATATATTTT
CSANRISGNTIYF
>TRBJ2-7|TRBV27|few|TRBD1
TGTGCCAGCAGTCCCCTCCGGGACAGGGTCAACTACGAGCAGTACTTC
CASSPLRDRVNYEQYF
>TRBJ1-3|TRBV4-2|NA|NA
TGTGCCAGCAGCCAAGATAAGGGAGCCGGCTCTGGAAACACCATATATTTT
CASSQDKGAGSGNTIYF
>TRBJ2-7|TRBV6-5|NA|NA
TGTGCCAGCAGTTCCCCTATCCTAGACGAGCAGTACTTC
CASSSPILDEQYF
>TRBJ2-7|TRBV9|NA|NA
TGTGCCAGCAGCGTAGGGACACGGGAGGAGCAGTACTTC
CASSVGTREEQYF
>TRBJ1-4|TRBV6-1|medium-sized|NA
TGTGCCAGCGCTCAGGGTGGACAGTCTGGTGAAAAACTGTTTTTT
CASAQGGQSGEKLFF